Listed below are T cell receptor beta chains from one sample, sequenced in a study of regulatory T cells in long-lasting Graves disease. One entry per CDR3 protein, called by TCRdb with MiXCR from the multiplex PCR reads. Here the sample spans roughly 400,000 distinct CDR3 sequences, around 23% being singletons. The sequencing here drew on peripheral blood mononuclear cells (PBMCs), taken when the disease was refractory, from a patient treated with antithyroid drugs. Receptors originate from a female donor with Graves disease. Both conserved end residues are part of each CDR3. Clone size is given for some rows only: seen once, a few or many times, or a class if the clone is expanded.

size: -; V: TRBV15; J: TRBJ2-7; CDR3: CATSRDGPYEQYF
size: many; V: TRBV7-8; J: TRBJ1-2; CDR3: CASSSLRGPRGGYTF
size: -; V: TRBV7-9; J: TRBJ1-6; CDR3: CASSSGQGNPSPLHF
size: -; V: TRBV19; J: TRBJ1-1; CDR3: CASSGNRGAGNTEAFF
size: many; V: TRBV20-1; J: TRBJ2-5; CDR3: CSATRQGRYF
size: -; V: TRBV19; J: TRBJ1-2; CDR3: CASPDRLNYGYTF
size: many; V: TRBV12-3/TRBV12-4; J: TRBJ1-3; CDR3: CASSLGADGNTIYF
size: many; V: TRBV30; J: TRBJ2-7; CDR3: CAWSPLDRGPEQYF
size: many; V: TRBV6-1; J: TRBJ1-2; CDR3: CASSPDRGRAYGYTF
size: -; V: TRBV11-2; J: TRBJ1-3; CDR3: CASSWTAGENTIYF
size: many; V: TRBV11-2; J: TRBJ1-1; CDR3: CASSIMNTEAFF
size: -; V: TRBV6-1; J: TRBJ2-5; CDR3: CASSEQGSLETQYF
size: many; V: TRBV12-3/TRBV12-4; J: TRBJ2-5; CDR3: CASSRGSQETQYF
size: -; V: TRBV5-1; J: TRBJ2-3; CDR3: CASSQVNSASTDTQYF
size: many; V: TRBV28; J: TRBJ2-5; CDR3: CASLAGGLETQYF
size: few; V: TRBV27; J: TRBJ2-5; CDR3: CASSPGWGRQETQYF
size: few; V: TRBV7-8; J: TRBJ1-4; CDR3: CASSLPTGSRNEKLFF
size: many; V: TRBV28; J: TRBJ2-2; CDR3: CASNPGGTNTGELFF
size: -; V: TRBV29-1; J: TRBJ2-7; CDR3: CSVVREGYEQYF
size: many; V: TRBV20-1; J: TRBJ1-5; CDR3: CSGGYNQPQHF
size: few; V: TRBV9; J: TRBJ1-5; CDR3: CASSVSGTPNQPQHF
size: many; V: TRBV27; J: TRBJ1-5; CDR3: CASSLGGAGNQPQHF
size: many; V: TRBV3-1; J: TRBJ2-5; CDR3: CASSQEGATQYF
size: -; V: TRBV7-2; J: TRBJ2-7; CDR3: CASSRFSGSDEQYF
size: -; V: TRBV20-1; J: TRBJ2-3; CDR3: CSAAPIAGEGTDTQYF
size: few; V: TRBV20-1; J: TRBJ1-6; CDR3: CSGGGTGDNSPLHF
size: -; V: TRBV6-2/TRBV6-3; J: TRBJ2-2; CDR3: CASSLPGKTNTGELFF
size: few; V: TRBV4-2; J: TRBJ2-7; CDR3: CASSQARDYSAEQYF
size: many; V: TRBV7-2; J: TRBJ2-7; CDR3: CASSLAPPYEQYF
size: -; V: TRBV3-1; J: TRBJ2-5; CDR3: CASSQDPPGLQQETQYF
size: few; V: TRBV20-1; J: TRBJ2-7; CDR3: CSARDPRGTYEQYF
size: many; V: TRBV2; J: TRBJ1-4; CDR3: CACRGVTEKLFF
size: many; V: TRBV24-1; J: TRBJ2-2; CDR3: CATSGSPRDTGELFF
size: few; V: TRBV28; J: TRBJ1-5; CDR3: CASSPPQHF
size: -; V: TRBV25-1; J: TRBJ2-7; CDR3: CASSESSASGRYEQYF
size: few; V: TRBV4-2; J: TRBJ2-5; CDR3: CASSPGGGKQETQYF
size: -; V: TRBV5-1; J: TRBJ2-7; CDR3: CASSLSDSSYEQYF